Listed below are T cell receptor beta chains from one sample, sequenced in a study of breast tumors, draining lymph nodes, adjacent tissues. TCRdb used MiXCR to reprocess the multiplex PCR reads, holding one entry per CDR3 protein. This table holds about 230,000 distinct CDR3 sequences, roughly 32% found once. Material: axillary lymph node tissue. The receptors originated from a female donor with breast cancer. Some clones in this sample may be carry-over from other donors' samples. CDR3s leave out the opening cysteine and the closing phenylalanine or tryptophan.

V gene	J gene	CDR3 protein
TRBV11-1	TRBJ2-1	ASSLGPQGYYNEQF
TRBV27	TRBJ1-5	ASVETGQH
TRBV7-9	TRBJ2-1	ASSLLAGLTNEQF
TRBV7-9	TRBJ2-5	ASSLDSADTPGPTGTQY
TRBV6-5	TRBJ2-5	ASTYRGAGEETQY
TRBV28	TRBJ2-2	ASSPHLPGAGELF
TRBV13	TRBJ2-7	ASSYRDRGRGEQY
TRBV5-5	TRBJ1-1	ASSWQGAGEAF
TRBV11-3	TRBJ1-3	ASSFRNWGRNTIY
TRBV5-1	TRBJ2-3	ASRLQGYTDTQY
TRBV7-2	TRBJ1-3	ASSLDRGAGNAIY
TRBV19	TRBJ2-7	ASSHGTMGLGEQY
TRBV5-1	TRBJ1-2	ASSTEGQVYYGYT
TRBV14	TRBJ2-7	ARALGTASYEQY
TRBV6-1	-	ASSEVHSGRETDTQH
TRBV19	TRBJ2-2	ASSILTSGMGELF
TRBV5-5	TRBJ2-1	ASSQRIGNEQF
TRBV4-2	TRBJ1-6	ASSQPRDKSEGRDSPLH
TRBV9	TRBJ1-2	ASHSQGGGYT
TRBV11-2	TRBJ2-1	ASSGPSGASGTF
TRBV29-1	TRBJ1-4	SLRGINEKLF
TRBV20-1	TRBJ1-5	SASMDTGGANQPQH
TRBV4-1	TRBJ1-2	ASSQISREAGYT
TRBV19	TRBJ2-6	ASSTTAGANVLT
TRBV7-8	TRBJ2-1	ASSLQTYNEQF
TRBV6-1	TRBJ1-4	ASSARGARGNEKLF
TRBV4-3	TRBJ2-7	ASSQGLTSNEQY
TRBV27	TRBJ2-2	ASRLIDDGELF
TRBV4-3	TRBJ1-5	ASSQRQGVDRPQH